The rows below give T cell receptor beta chains drawn from one sample of a study of blood T cell repertoires in COVID-19. Clones were sequenced by immunoSEQ multiplex PCR, and TCRdb holds only the in-frame ones, with some missing. The repertoire includes approximately 240,000 clones, about 90% of them detected once, and under 2.5% sits in the top ten. Sequencing was done on a sample of PBMCs or T cells enriched from blood (not recorded which). These receptors originate from a woman under 30 who had recovered from COVID-19. Both conserved end residues are part of each CDR3. Fields, in order: V gene, D gene, CDR3 protein. A D gene is named only where the DNA matches it firmly.

TRBV13	TRBD1	CASRTGAEKLFF
TRBV28	TRBD1	CASRTGGVGQPQHF
TRBV24-1	-	CATSGPGQPNEQFF
TRBV7-9	-	CASSLRQTEAFF
TRBV4-1	-	CASSQTRGGAFF
TRBV6-5	TRBD1	CASTLQGARYEQYF
TRBV29-1	TRBD1	CSARDRASTDTQYF
TRBV19	TRBD2	CASRAKTAGEVTQYF
TRBV11-2	-	CASSLGGPNEKLFF
TRBV7-7	TRBD2	CASSLVAGDNTGELFF
TRBV18	-	CASSPFTLSENTIYF
TRBV3-1/TRBV3-2	TRBD2	CASSFSAGVTTDTQYF
TRBV19	TRBD1	CASRRGQGRAEWGSYTF
TRBV7-2	-	CASSLAFGSNYEQYF
TRBV4-1	TRBD2	CASSQWTSGSYEQYF
TRBV9	TRBD1	CASSARVGTGGPDTQYF
TRBV28	-	CASSLWRVRQGRADGYTF
TRBV7-9	-	CASSLELREQYF
TRBV11-3	TRBD2	CASSLREGETQYF
TRBV29-1	TRBD1	CSVESVGQGGYGF
TRBV10-3	TRBD1	CAISEPDRGNTQYF
TRBV15	-	CATGGLYGNTIYF
TRBV29-1	TRBD2	CSVDSEGVSGGYEQYF
TRBV21-1	-	CASGEQGQRYNSPLHF
TRBV6-5	-	CASGNSWRLFF
TRBV6-1	TRBD1	CASSEDPGGRLSNQPQHF
TRBV10-1	TRBD2	CASSESSGSSYNEQFF
TRBV5-1	-	CASSLGPNEKLFF
TRBV7-3	-	CASSLQARAEAFF
TRBV7-3	-	CASSLTGDEQFF
TRBV7-9	-	CASSLGDSPKGAFF
TRBV12-3/TRBV12-4	TRBD1	CASSYRDRDGYTF
TRBV3-1/TRBV3-2	-	CASSQDGNEQYF